This passage covers 32 T cell receptor beta chains from one sample sequenced in a study of blood T cell repertoires in COVID-19. Data came from immunoSEQ multiplex PCR; TCRdb stores just in-frame clones and leaves some out. The sample comprises around 90,000 clones, about 85% of which are singletons, and roughly 14% rests with the top ten. Material for sequencing was peripheral blood. The receptor source for this set is a male donor with acute or convalescent COVID-19.

This clone was detected a few times. The chain recombines TRBV2 with TRBJ1-4; no firm D call. Germline V gene lookup returns CDR1 SNHLY and CDR2 FYNNEI. The CDR3 has 17 amino acids. Between the trimmed V and J ends, which lost 1 base and 6 bases, there was a span of 18 bases. CDR3 bases: TGTGCCAGCAGTGAAGGCCTCAGTTCCTATCAGGATGAAAAACTGTTTTTT. Translation: CASSEGLSSYQDEKLFF.

The chain uses TRBV6-5 and TRBJ2-7, with TRBD2 as a possible D gene (6 bases). The length of the CDR3 is 13 residues. Germline values: CDR1 MNHEY, CDR2 SVGAGI. V lost 7 bases and J lost 1, with 11 bases in between. CDR3 in DNA: TGTGCCAGCATGCGGGGCCCTTCCTACGAGCAGTACTTC. This codes for CASMRGPSYEQYF.

This clone has only one observation. V gene TRBV20-1 combines with J gene TRBJ1-2; D is ambiguous. V shed 6 bases and J shed 11 bases, with 10 bases lying between them. Germline values: CDR1 DFQATT, CDR2 SNEGSKA (reference sequence). The CDR3 runs 9 residues. Written as DNA, the CDR3 is TGCAGTGCACGGGGTTGGTACACCTTC. Its translation is CSARGWYTF.

The chain links TRBV29-1 to TRBJ2-2; maybe TRBD2 (6 bases). The V and J ends lost 3 bases and 1 base respectively, with 9 bases between them. CDR1 and CDR2 (germline): SQVTM, ANQGSEA. The CDR3 loop spans 14 amino acids. The CDR3 coding sequence is TGCAGCGTTGACGCGGGGAAGAACACCGGGGAGCTGTTTTTT. It encodes CSVDAGKNTGELFF.

The chain couples TRBV5-6 to TRBJ1-4, with TRBD1 matching over 7 bases. The CDR3 contains 14 residues. The germline CDR1 and CDR2 sequences are SGHDT and YYEEEE. V lost 0 bases and J lost 4; bases outside the gene matches: 0. CDR3 in DNA: TGTGCCAGCAGCTTGGGACAGGGTAATGAAAAACTGTTTTTT. This sequence encodes CASSLGQGNEKLFF.

This clone was found once. CDR3 amino acids: CATSGGRGEGPQHF. The CDR3 DNA reads as TGTGCCACCAGCGGGGGCAGGGGCGAGGGTCCCCAGCATTTT. This chain uses TRBV15 with TRBJ1-5; D is possibly TRBD1 (6 bases). In germline, CDR1 is LNHNV, CDR2 YYDKDF (reference sequence). The V gene lost 5 bases and the J gene lost 10 bases, with 18 bases spanning the gap. The CDR3 is 14 amino acids. Full variable domain (rest looked up from reference TRBV15 and TRBJ1-5): DAMVIQNPRYQVTQFGKPVTLSCSQTLNHNVMYWYQQKSSQAPKLLFHYYDKDFNNEADTPDNFQSRRPNTSFCFLDIRSPGLGDTAMYLCATSGGRGEGPQHFGDGTRLSIL.

The chain recombines TRBV6-5 with TRBJ2-7, with 7 bases identical to TRBD1. Germline CDR1 and CDR2: MNHEY and SVGAGI. Trimming removed 7 bases from V and 4 bases from J; junction bases left unmatched: 13. The CDR3 spans 15 residues. The CDR3 is CASNLVPTGPYEQYF. CDR3 in DNA: TGTGCCAGCAACCTAGTTCCGACAGGGCCTTACGAGCAGTACTTC.

The chain combines TRBV2 with TRBJ1-1, with 7 bases that match TRBD1. Germline CDR1 and CDR2: SNHLY and FYNNEI. This CDR3 comprises 12 residues. J lost 9 bases, V lost 6 bases, and 7 bases had no gene match. This chain's CDR3 is CASRGDSPQAFF. DNA for the CDR3: TGTGCCAGCAGAGGGGACAGTCCTCAAGCTTTCTTT.

This clone was counted only a few times. The chain has TRBV6-6 and TRBJ1-2; weak D call: TRBD1 (5 bases). The V end lost 7 bases, the J end lost 7 bases, and 13 bases lay between the germline ends. The CDR3 sequence is 12 residues long. Looked up from germline, CDR1 is MNHNY and CDR2 is SVGAGI (reference sequence). Here the CDR3 DNA reads TGTGCCAGCACCGACAGATCTCGTGGCTACACCTTC. Its protein is CASTDRSRGYTF.

This clone has just one count. The chain recombines TRBV5-6 with TRBJ2-3, with TRBD1 matching over 8 bases. V was clipped by 4 bases and J by 4 bases; unmatched bases: 2. The CDR3 extends over 13 amino acids. Germline V CDR1 and CDR2: SGHDT, YYEEEE. Written as DNA, the CDR3 is TGTGCCAGCAGCCAGACAGGGGCAGATACGCAGTATTTT. Translated: CASSQTGADTQYF.

The J gene is TRBJ2-1, the V gene TRBV7-3; TRBD1 matches at 11 bases. The CDR3 consists of 14 residues. CDR1 is SGHTA and CDR2 is FQGTGA in the germline V gene. V shed 5 bases and J 9 bases; nucleotides not matched to a gene: 6. The CDR3 DNA sequence: TGTGCCAGCAGCGAGGGACAGGGGGGTTCTGAGCAGTTCTTC. It specifies CASSEGQGGSEQFF.

This chain connects TRBV9 to TRBJ2-2, with 7 positions matching TRBD1. V gave up 3 bases and J gave up 1 base; unmatched junction bases: 15. Germline CDR1 is SGDLS and CDR2 is YYNGEE. CDR3 length: 19 amino acids. CDR3 protein: CASSGEGRPTGLNTGELFF. As DNA, the CDR3 is TGTGCCAGCAGCGGCGAGGGCCGACCGACAGGGCTGAACACCGGGGAGCTGTTTTTT.

The rearrangement uses TRBV5-4 and TRBJ2-3; D uncertain. The CDR3 covers 16 residues. V lost 4 bases to trimming and J lost 0 bases, with 15 bases between them. Germline V gene data show CDR1 as SGHNT and CDR2 as YYREEE (reference sequence). CDR3 loop: CASSVGPHSSTDTQYF. In nucleotides, the CDR3 is TGTGCCAGCAGCGTGGGTCCCCACTCTAGCACAGATACGCAGTATTTT.

V gene TRBV24-1 combines with J gene TRBJ1-1; no clear D. Trimming took 2 bases from V and 1 from J, leaving 10 bases between them. CDR1 and CDR2 (germline): KGHDR, SFDVKD. The CDR3 covers 15 residues. The CDR3 nucleotides are TGTGCCACCAGTGATTCTCGGAGTGGGAACACTGAAGCTTTCTTT. Translation: CATSDSRSGNTEAFF.

The gene calls are TRBV7-9 and TRBJ2-7; D possibly corresponds to TRBD1 (5 bases). CDR3 length equals 14 residues. Germline CDR1 reads SEHNR; CDR2 reads FQNEAQ (reference sequence). Between the trimmed V and J ends, which lost 6 bases and 6 bases, there was a span of 18 bases. The CDR3 loop is CASRVLDMTAEQYF. DNA of the CDR3: TGTGCCAGCAGGGTGTTGGACATGACAGCCGAGCAGTACTTC.

The chain couples TRBV7-3 to TRBJ2-7; 9 nucleotides agree with TRBD2. V shed 3 bases, J shed 6 bases, and the junction held 9 bases outside the gene matches. This CDR3 is built from 15 residues. Germline V gives CDR1 SGHTA, CDR2 FQGTGA. CDR3 residues: CASSFSGGSTGEQYF. The DNA of the CDR3 is TGTGCCAGCAGCTTTAGCGGGGGCTCAACGGGCGAGCAGTACTTC.

V usage is TRBV18 and J usage is TRBJ1-4; D unresolved. The CDR3 extends over 13 amino acids. The V end was cut by 2 bases, the J end by 10 bases, with 11 bases between. Germline V lookup: CDR1 KGHSH, CDR2 LQKENI. CDR3 sequence: CASSPSEAGKLFF. The CDR3 nucleotides read TGTGCCAGCTCACCATCTGAGGCTGGAAAACTGTTTTTT.

CDR3 nucleotides: TGTGCCAGCAGCTTACCCAGGGGACTAGCTGGCACAGATACGCAGTATTTT. The encoded protein is CASSLPRGLAGTDTQYF. This sequence joins TRBV7-9 and TRBJ2-3, with TRBD2 identical over 9 bases. Germline V lookup: CDR1 SEHNR, CDR2 FQNEAQ (reference sequence). There are 17 residues in the CDR3. The J segment lost 1 base and the V segment lost 2 bases, leaving 7 bases of the junction unmatched. Looking up the rest from reference TRBV7-9 and TRBJ2-3 gives the full variable domain: DTGVSQNPRHKITKRGQNVTFRCDPISEHNRLYWYRQTLGQGPEFLTYFQNEAQLEKSRLLSDRFSAERPKGSFSTLEIQRTEQGDSAMYLCASSLPRGLAGTDTQYFGPGTRLTVL.

The chain recombines TRBV28 with TRBJ2-5; no clear D. The CDR3 loop spans 11 amino acids. Per the germline V gene, CDR1 is MDHEN and CDR2 is SYDVKM. V dropped 3 bases and J dropped 4 bases, with 3 bases sitting between them. The CDR3 DNA is TGTGCCAGCAGTTTCGGAGAGACCCAGTACTTC. Its protein is CASSFGETQYF.

The V call is TRBV5-1, the J call TRBJ1-1; D perhaps matches TRBD1 (5 bases). This CDR3 contains 15 residues. V was trimmed by 0 bases and J by 5 bases, leaving 14 bases between them. Looked up from germline, CDR1 is SGHRS and CDR2 is YFSETQ. The CDR3, as DNA: TGCGCCAGCAGCTTGGAGCAGGGCCGGGGGACTGAAGCTTTCTTT. It specifies CASSLEQGRGTEAFF.

In nucleotides, the CDR3 is TGTGCCAGCAGTTACAACAGGGGCTCCTACGAGCAGTACTTC. Its translation: CASSYNRGSYEQYF. The chain combines TRBV6-5 with TRBJ2-7; 7 positions match TRBD1. The CDR3 consists of 14 residues. Germline V lookup: CDR1 MNHEY, CDR2 SVGAGI. The ends lost 2 bases at V and 0 bases at J; junction bases unmatched: 1.

The rearrangement joins TRBV11-3 to TRBJ2-5; a possible D gene is TRBD1 (5 bases). Trimming removed 5 bases at V and 4 bases at J, with 8 bases between. This CDR3 has 12 residues. The germline gives CDR1 SGHNT, CDR2 YENEEA. CDR3 nucleotide sequence: TGTGCCAGCAGCCAAACAGGAGAGACCCAGTACTTC. Its translation is CASSQTGETQYF. Combining the CDR3 with reference TRBV11-3 and TRBJ2-5 gives the whole variable domain EAGVVQSPRYKIIEKKQPVAFWCNPISGHNTLYWYLQNLGQGPELLIRYENEEAVDDSQLPKDRFSAERLKGVDSTLKIQPAELGDSAVYLCASSQTGETQYFGPGTRLLVL.

The V gene is TRBV3-1 (or the pseudogene TRBV3-2), the J gene TRBJ1-4; 8 positions agree with TRBD1. Germline assignment: CDR1 LGHDT and CDR2 YNNKEL (reference sequence). CDR3 length equals 18 residues. The trim removed 3 bases at V and 8 bases at J, leaving 17 bases unmatched. The CDR3 region has the DNA TGTGCCAGCAGCCATACTCACCCCCTAACAAACAGGGGGGAAAAACTGTTTTTT. The encoded protein is CASSHTHPLTNRGEKLFF.

This clone was seen only once. J is TRBJ1-2 and V is TRBV10-3; 9 nucleotides agree with TRBD1. The V segment lost 0 bases and the J segment 8 bases; nucleotides outside the gene matches: 10. This CDR3 has 16 residues. Germline lookup yields CDR1 ENHRY and CDR2 SYGVKD. CDR3 sequence reads: CAISESTTRTGEGYTF. CDR3 nucleotide sequence: TGTGCCATCAGTGAGTCGACGACTAGGACAGGGGAAGGCTACACCTTC.

The chain joins TRBV2 to TRBJ1-4; 8 bases align to TRBD1. V was pared by 7 bases and J by 9 bases, with 10 bases of the junction left unmatched. Germline lookup yields CDR1 SNHLY and CDR2 FYNNEI. The CDR3 is made up of 14 amino acids. This CDR3 reads CASNPGQGVKKLFF. CDR3 sequence (DNA): TGTGCCAGCAACCCAGGACAGGGCGTGAAAAAACTGTTTTTT. The whole variable domain, filled in from reference TRBV2 and TRBJ1-4, reads EPEVTQTPSHQVTQMGQEVILRCVPISNHLYFYWYRQILGQKVEFLVSFYNNEISEKSEIFDDQFSVERPDGSNFTLKIRSTKLEDSAMYFCASNPGQGVKKLFFGSGTQLSVL.

The V and J genes are TRBV5-6 and TRBJ2-3; 11 positions agree with TRBD2. The CDR3 contains 16 residues. The V gene end was trimmed by 3 bases and the J gene end by 0 bases; junction bases not matched to a gene: 3. CDR1 is SGHDT and CDR2 is YYEEEE in the germline V gene. The CDR3 nucleotides are TGTGCCAGCAGCTCCTTAGCGGGGGGGAGCACAGATACGCAGTATTTT. Translating it yields CASSSLAGGSTDTQYF.

This chain uses TRBV3-1 (or the pseudogene TRBV3-2) with TRBJ2-2, with 9 bases fitting TRBD2. J gave up 4 bases and V 6 bases, and 9 bases lay outside the gene matches. The CDR3 is made up of 16 amino acids. The germline CDR1 and CDR2 sequences are LGHDT and YNNKEL (reference sequence). The CDR3 is CASSPAGGSATGELFF. The CDR3 DNA is TGTGCCAGCAGTCCGGCGGGGGGGTCGGCCACCGGGGAGCTGTTTTTT.

For this clone: A single base separates this from a much larger clone, so it may be a read error. Distinct nucleotide sequences in the sample also encode this CDR3. The J gene is TRBJ1-1, the V gene TRBV30, with 7 bases matching TRBD1. Germline V gives CDR1 GTSNPN, CDR2 SVGIG (reference sequence). The ends lost 3 bases at V and 1 base at J; junction bases unmatched: 2. The CDR3 extends over 13 amino acids. CDR3 region: CAWSGQANTEAFF. Written as DNA, the CDR3 is TGTGCCTGGAGCGGACAGGCGAACACTGAAGCTTTCTTT.

This clone showed up just a few times. The CDR3 DNA reads as TGTGCCAGCAGCTATCGGACAGGGCCCTCAACTAATGAAAAACTGTTTTTT. Translation: CASSYRTGPSTNEKLFF. V gene TRBV5-5 combines with J gene TRBJ1-4, with 8 bases identical to TRBD1. Germline CDR1 is SGHKS and CDR2 is YYEKEE (reference sequence). CDR3 length: 17 residues. Trimming took 3 bases from V and 0 from J; bases not matched to a gene: 7.

This clone was seen once. The V and J genes are TRBV3-1 (or the pseudogene TRBV3-2) and TRBJ2-2; no clear D gene. The germline V and J ends were trimmed by 1 base and 5 bases, with 5 bases remaining between them. Germline loops: CDR1 LGHDT, CDR2 YNNKEL (reference sequence). CDR3 length: 13 residues. CDR3 sequence (DNA): TGTGCCAGCAGCCAAGTGCAGACCGGGGAGCTGTTTTTT. Translated: CASSQVQTGELFF.

This chain connects TRBV30 to TRBJ1-1, with D possibly being TRBD1 (6 bases). This CDR3 region has 13 residues. Germline values: CDR1 GTSNPN, CDR2 SVGIG (reference sequence). V was shortened by 2 bases and J by 4 bases, with 11 bases between the two germline ends. The CDR3 coding sequence is TGTGCCTGGAGTCTGGGGGCTGGCACTGAAGCTTTCTTT. Translation gives CAWSLGAGTEAFF.

This clone was observed once. The chain has TRBV2 and TRBJ1-5, with a tentative D call TRBD1 (6 bases). The CDR3 loop spans 14 amino acids. Germline values: CDR1 SNHLY, CDR2 FYNNEI. V lost 7 bases, J lost 3 bases, and 13 bases lay in between. In nucleotides, the CDR3 is TGTGCCAGCAACCAACAGGGAGCCAATCAGCCCCAGCATTTT. Its protein product is CASNQQGANQPQHF.